This T cell receptor (beta chain) was recorded in a study of early T cells in non-severe SARS-CoV-2 infection. As for the study in general: Chains were not paired, and sequencing was done on bulk RNA from unsorted whole blood.

Molecules of cDNA were individually given unique molecular identifiers that were attached to them. TCRdb re-analysed the 5' RACE reads in MiXCR, keeping a single row per CDR3 protein. The sample lists over 55,000 distinct CDR3 sequences, roughly 9.7% occurring once. A word on this clonotype: Its target is unknown.

Germline V gene lookup returns CDR1 SGHRS and CDR2 YFSETQ. CDR3 length equals 16 residues. Trimming left V 3 bases short and J 3 bases short, with 15 bases between. General study results and limits: Matching results from VDJdb favored anti-spike CD8 responses, leaving private and CD4 specificities undetected.

The sequence was collected from an adult who was a healthcare worker with PCR-confirmed SARS-CoV-2 infection or an uninfected control (not recorded which). Material for sequencing was whole blood. The gene calls are TRBV5-1 and TRBJ2-2; D remains unclear. CDR3 DNA: TGCGCCAGCAGCTCCCGTCCCGGACGTGACACCGGGGAGCTGTTTTTT. Amino acids: CASSSRPGRDTGELFF.